The 32 T cell receptor beta chains given below trace back to one sample, sequenced in a study of technical replicates of blood from a handful of donors. Profiling relied on immunoSEQ multiplex PCR, and the TCRdb table lists in-frame clones only, not all of them. The data contain 9,000 to 15,000 clones, around 93% of them singletons. The sequencing input was PBMCs. These receptors came from a human donor in good health.

The J gene is TRBJ1-2, the V gene TRBV25-1; tentatively, D is TRBD1 (5 bases). This CDR3 has 14 amino acids. Deletions cut 3 bases from V and 2 bases from J, with 10 bases between. The V gene's germline CDR1 is MGHDK and CDR2 SYGVNS. The CDR3 nucleotides are TGTGCCAGCAGTGAGGGGGGAAAAAACTATGGCTACACCTTC. As protein: CASSEGGKNYGYTF.

The chain recombines TRBV28 with TRBJ1-5; 7 bases match TRBD1. The length of the CDR3 is 18 residues. J was trimmed by 0 bases and V by 5 bases; bases with no gene match: 13. Germline V gene sequence: CDR1 MDHEN, CDR2 SYDVKM. CDR3 sequence (DNA): TGTGCCAGCAGTCCATGGACAGGTCTCGGTGATAGCAATCAGCCCCAGCATTTT. Its translation is CASSPWTGLGDSNQPQHF.

The chain recombines TRBV2 with TRBJ1-5, with D perhaps matching TRBD1 (5 bases). V was pared by 6 bases and J by 3 bases, with 12 bases between. Germline CDR1 reads SNHLY; CDR2 reads FYNNEI. CDR3 size: 14 residues. The CDR3 region has the DNA TGTGCCAGCAGGGGAGGGGCAATCAATCAGCCCCAGCATTTT. Protein: CASRGGAINQPQHF.

V usage is TRBV7-9 and J usage is TRBJ2-5, with a weak D call TRBD1 (6 bases). Trimming stripped 5 bases from V and 0 bases from J, with 16 bases between. The V gene's germline CDR1 is SEHNR and CDR2 FQNEAQ (reference sequence). There are 16 residues in the CDR3. The CDR3 DNA follows: TGTGCCAGCAGCCAAACCCCCGGGACAAACCAAGAGACCCAGTACTTC. Encoded protein: CASSQTPGTNQETQYF.

V usage is TRBV6-1 and J usage is TRBJ2-1, with D uncertain. The V end lost 7 bases, the J end lost 2 bases, and 12 bases lay between the germline ends. CDR1 MNHNS and CDR2 SASEGT come from the germline V gene. There are 14 residues in the CDR3. CDR3 bases: TGTGCCAGCATATTCTACGGTACCTACAATGAGCAGTTCTTC. This encodes CASIFYGTYNEQFF.

The chain joins TRBV5-4 to TRBJ2-1, with 12 nucleotides matching TRBD1. The CDR3 spans 15 residues. Germline V gene lookup returns CDR1 SGHNT and CDR2 YYREEE (reference sequence). V gave up 4 bases and J gave up 10 bases; unmatched junction bases: 9. The CDR3 reads CASSIPGQGAGEQFF. CDR3 bases: TGTGCCAGCAGCATCCCGGGACAGGGGGCTGGGGAGCAGTTCTTC.

The chain joins TRBV5-1 to TRBJ2-3, with D possibly TRBD2 on 6 matching bases. Germline V CDR1 and CDR2: SGHRS, YFSETQ. This CDR3 comprises 13 residues. The V and J ends lost 4 bases and 6 bases respectively, with 12 bases between them. The CDR3 DNA sequence: TGCGCCAGCAGCGTTGGGCGGGATGATACGCAGTATTTT. It is translated as CASSVGRDDTQYF.

V and J are TRBV5-1 and TRBJ2-3, with 9 bases identical to TRBD2. The germline V gene has CDR1 SGHRS and CDR2 YFSETQ. The CDR3 loop spans 16 amino acids. V shed 4 bases, J shed 3 bases, and the junction held 9 bases outside the gene matches. CDR3 protein: CASSLAPLAGTDTQYF. The CDR3 bases are TGCGCCAGCAGCCTCGCCCCCCTAGCGGGAACAGATACGCAGTATTTT. Drawing the rest from reference TRBV5-1 and TRBJ2-3, the complete variable domain is KAGVTQTPRYLIKTRGQQVTLSCSPISGHRSVSWYQQTPGQGLQFLFEYFSETQRNKGNFPGRFSGRQFSNSRSEMNVSTLELGDSALYLCASSLAPLAGTDTQYFGPGTRLTVL.

The V call is TRBV11-3, the J call TRBJ2-2, with 8 bases that match TRBD2. The CDR3 runs 13 residues. The junction had 1 base not matched to a gene; V was cut back by 4 bases and J by 6 bases. The V gene's germline CDR1 is SGHNT and CDR2 YENEEA. The CDR3 here is CASSSRGAGELFF. The CDR3, as DNA: TGTGCCAGCAGCTCGCGGGGGGCCGGGGAGCTGTTTTTT.

The chain recombines TRBV6-1 with TRBJ1-2, with D perhaps TRBD1 (6 bases). Germline CDR1 and CDR2: MNHNS and SASEGT. This CDR3 is 11 amino acids long. V shed 4 bases and J shed 9 bases, with 9 bases lying between them. This chain's CDR3 is CASSAQGRYTF. The CDR3, as DNA: TGTGCCAGCAGTGCACAGGGACGCTACACCTTC.

The chain is built from TRBV6-6 and TRBJ1-1, with D unresolved. The V gene lost 7 bases and the J gene lost 0 bases, with 12 bases spanning the gap. In germline, CDR1 is MNHNY, CDR2 SVGAGI (reference sequence). This CDR3 region has 14 residues. As DNA, the CDR3 is TGTGCCAGCATAGCGACCGGAATGAACACTGAAGCTTTCTTT. The encoded protein is CASIATGMNTEAFF.

CDR3 bases: TGTGCCAGCAGCCTCATGAGAAACACTGAAGCTTTCTTT. This codes for CASSLMRNTEAFF. V gene TRBV4-2 combines with J gene TRBJ1-1; no clear D gene. The CDR3 runs 13 residues. V was pared by 4 bases and J by 2 bases, with 8 bases between. Germline assignment: CDR1 LGHNA and CDR2 YNFKEQ.

In DNA, the CDR3 is TGTGCCTCCACGTTGACGAGCGGGGTGGGCCAAGAGACCCAGTACTTC. This sequence encodes CASTLTSGVGQETQYF. V and J are TRBV10-3 and TRBJ2-5; TRBD2 matches 7 bases. The V gene's germline CDR1 is ENHRY and CDR2 SYGVKD. Trimming at V came to 11 bases and at J to 1 base, leaving 16 bases not matched to a gene. The CDR3 runs 16 residues.

This clone was counted once. The chain is built from TRBV7-3 and TRBJ1-1; D ambiguous. V lost 0 bases and J lost 0, with 2 bases in between. Germline V gene lookup returns CDR1 SGHTA and CDR2 FQGTGA. The CDR3 is made up of 13 amino acids. CDR3 sequence: CASSLTVNTEAFF. The CDR3, as DNA: TGTGCCAGCAGCTTAACCGTGAACACTGAAGCTTTCTTT. Using reference TRBV7-3 and TRBJ1-1 for the parts outside the CDR3, the full variable domain is GAGVSQTPSNKVTEKGKYVELRCDPISGHTALYWYRQSLGQGPEFLIYFQGTGAADDSGLPNDRFFAVRPEGSVSTLKIQRTERGDSAVYLCASSLTVNTEAFFGQGTRLTVV.

The chain carries TRBV27 and TRBJ2-3, with a weak D call TRBD2 (6 bases). Germline loops: CDR1 MNHEY, CDR2 SMNVEV (reference sequence). The CDR3 has 12 residues. Between the trimmed V and J ends, which lost 6 bases and 6 bases, there was a span of 10 bases. CDR3 nucleotide sequence: TGTGCCAGCAGCCCCGGAGGGGATACGCAGTATTTT. This codes for CASSPGGDTQYF.

This clone was seen a few times. The V and J genes are TRBV9 and TRBJ2-1, with D perhaps TRBD1 (6 bases). Germline CDR1 reads SGDLS; CDR2 reads YYNGEE. The CDR3 length is 16 residues. Trimming pared 3 bases from V and 0 bases from J, leaving 13 bases between. CDR3 in DNA: TGTGCCAGCAGCGAGGGGACACAGAGCTCCTACAATGAGCAGTTCTTC. Protein product: CASSEGTQSSYNEQFF.

The chain joins TRBV7-9 to TRBJ1-1; the D gene is possibly TRBD1 (6 bases). The CDR3 has 16 amino acids. Germline CDR1 and CDR2: SEHNR and FQNEAQ (reference sequence). V lost 6 bases, J lost 0 bases, and 17 bases lay in between. CDR3: CASRPDRYYMNTEAFF. The DNA for the CDR3 is TGTGCCAGCAGACCCGACAGGTACTATATGAACACTGAAGCTTTCTTT.

This chain joins TRBV10-3 and TRBJ2-7; 7 positions match TRBD2. The CDR3 is 15 amino acids. The V and J ends lost 5 bases and 1 base, in that order; junction bases with no gene match: 8. Germline values: CDR1 ENHRY, CDR2 SYGVKD. CDR3 sequence: CAISLLAGQSYEQYF. CDR3 sequence (DNA): TGTGCCATCAGTCTATTAGCGGGTCAATCCTACGAGCAGTACTTC.

This clone was observed a single time. The J gene is TRBJ2-5, the V gene TRBV11-2; D gene ambiguous. The CDR3 covers 13 residues. With 1 base removed from V and 5 bases from J, the gap between germline ends came to 8 bases. Germline CDR1 is SGHAT and CDR2 is FQNNGV. The CDR3 loop is CASSLVGWETQYF. The CDR3 nucleotides are TGTGCCAGCAGCTTAGTCGGGTGGGAGACCCAGTACTTC.

This rearrangement joins TRBV9 to TRBJ2-1; D is uncertain. Germline CDR1 and CDR2: SGDLS and YYNGEE. V gave up 0 bases and J gave up 10 bases, with 11 bases separating them. The CDR3 loop spans 13 amino acids. The DNA for the CDR3 is TGTGCCAGCAGCGTAGTGTCATCCGAGGAGCAGTTCTTC. This gives the protein CASSVVSSEEQFF. Using reference TRBV9 and TRBJ2-1 for the parts outside the CDR3, the full variable domain is DSGVTQTPKHLITATGQRVTLRCSPRSGDLSVYWYQQSLDQGLQFLIQYYNGEERAKGNILERFSAQQFPDLHSELNLSSLELGDSALYFCASSVVSSEEQFFGPGTRLTVL.

The chain couples TRBV7-9 to TRBJ1-2, with TRBD1 matching over 9 bases. Per germline, CDR1 SEHNR and CDR2 FQNEAQ (reference sequence). CDR3 length: 16 amino acids. V shed 5 bases, J shed 4 bases, and the junction held 11 bases outside the gene matches. The CDR3 DNA sequence: TGTGCCAGCAGCGACGGCGGGACAGGGATGATCTATGGCTACACCTTC. Translation gives CASSDGGTGMIYGYTF.

This rearrangement joins TRBV5-1 to TRBJ2-4, with 8 bases identical to TRBD2. CDR3 size: 14 residues. Trimming cost V 0 bases and J 6 bases; bases outside gene matches: 2. In germline, CDR1 is SGHRS, CDR2 YFSETQ. CDR3 DNA sequence: TGCGCCAGCAGCTTGGATCGGGGGGGAAACATTCAGTACTTC. Translating it yields CASSLDRGGNIQYF.

This clone showed up just a few times. This chain links TRBV30 with TRBJ2-7, with 7 bases aligning to TRBD2. The V segment lost 5 bases and the J segment 3 bases; nucleotides outside the gene matches: 7. CDR1 and CDR2 (germline): GTSNPN, SVGIG (reference sequence). The CDR3 has 13 residues. In nucleotides, the CDR3 is TGTGCCTGGGCCGGGCTAGCGGTCTACGAGCAGTACTTC. This translates into CAWAGLAVYEQYF.

This clone was counted a single time. The rearrangement uses TRBV4-2 and TRBJ2-3, with TRBD2 matching over 14 bases. Germline CDR1 reads LGHNA; CDR2 reads YNFKEQ. The CDR3 extends over 15 amino acids. V was clipped by 6 bases and J by 8 bases; unmatched bases: 7. The CDR3 bases are TGTGCCAGCAGACCTGGGACTAGCGGGAGACTTACGCAGTATTTT. This gives the protein CASRPGTSGRLTQYF.

This chain uses TRBV18 with TRBJ2-5, with D unresolved. There are 12 residues in the CDR3. The V and J ends lost 2 bases and 3 bases respectively, with 4 bases between them. CDR1 and CDR2 from the germline V gene are KGHSH and LQKENI. CDR3 DNA sequence: TGTGCCAGCTCACCAGAGGAAGAGACCCAGTACTTC. This translates into CASSPEEETQYF.

V and J are TRBV29-1 and TRBJ1-2; D gene uncertain. CDR3 size: 11 residues. Trimming pared 6 bases from V and 1 base from J, leaving 6 bases between. In germline, CDR1 is SQVTM, CDR2 ANQGSEA. The DNA for the CDR3 is TGCAGCGTCACAGATAACTATGGCTACACCTTC. This translates into CSVTDNYGYTF.

CDR3 protein: CASSLGGLGAGELFF. In DNA, the CDR3 is TGTGCCAGCAGCTTAGGAGGGTTGGGTGCCGGGGAGCTGTTTTTT. The rearrangement uses TRBV7-8 and TRBJ2-2; D is possibly TRBD2 (5 bases). The germline V and J ends were trimmed by 1 base and 6 bases, with 12 bases remaining between them. Germline CDR1 SGHVS, CDR2 FQNEAQ. The CDR3 is 15 residues long.

This chain connects TRBV4-1 to TRBJ2-1; 8 bases align to TRBD2. Germline V gene data show CDR1 as MGHRA and CDR2 as YSYEKL. Trimming took 4 bases from V and 0 from J; bases not matched to a gene: 2. The CDR3 loop spans 15 amino acids. As DNA, the CDR3 is TGCGCCAGCAGCCCCAGCGGGAGCTCCTACAATGAGCAGTTCTTC. This translates into CASSPSGSSYNEQFF.

This chain uses TRBV9 with TRBJ2-1, with TRBD2 matching 7 bases. The germline V gene encodes CDR1 SGDLS and CDR2 YYNGEE. Trimming cost V 2 bases and J 3 bases; bases outside gene matches: 2. CDR3 length: 14 amino acids. The CDR3 spells CASSVSGNYNEQFF. DNA of the CDR3: TGTGCCAGCAGCGTGAGCGGGAACTACAATGAGCAGTTCTTC. Filled out from reference TRBV9 and TRBJ2-1, the complete variable domain reads DSGVTQTPKHLITATGQRVTLRCSPRSGDLSVYWYQQSLDQGLQFLIQYYNGEERAKGNILERFSAQQFPDLHSELNLSSLELGDSALYFCASSVSGNYNEQFFGPGTRLTVL.

The V and J genes are TRBV28 and TRBJ1-2, with no clear D. The CDR3 runs to 13 residues. Germline CDR1 and CDR2: MDHEN and SYDVKM. This CDR3 is CGTQSSTNYGYTF. CDR3 nucleotide sequence: TGTGGCACCCAAAGCTCGACTAACTATGGCTACACCTTC.

The chain joins TRBV6-1 to TRBJ2-7; D remains ambiguous. Trimming left V 8 bases short and J 1 base short, with 6 bases between. Germline values: CDR1 MNHNS, CDR2 SASEGT. CDR3 length: 11 residues. CDR3 in amino acids: CASPMSYEQYF. DNA of the CDR3: TGTGCCAGCCCTATGTCCTACGAGCAGTACTTC.

The chain recombines TRBV5-1 with TRBJ2-5; 9 bases are a match to TRBD1. J gave up 7 bases and V 2 bases, and 6 bases lay outside the gene matches. Looked up from germline, CDR1 is SGHRS and CDR2 is YFSETQ. CDR3 length: 14 residues. CDR3: CASSFADRGGTQYF. In DNA form, the CDR3 reads TGCGCCAGCAGCTTCGCAGACAGGGGGGGGACCCAGTACTTC.